The 7 T cell receptor beta chains below come from one sample, sequenced in a study of cytomegalovirus exposure and HLA in healthy donors. 60 Vbeta and 13 Jbeta primers were used in PCR. Sequencing used immunoSEQ multiplex PCR; TCRdb keeps in-frame clones, though not all of them. Counted here are about 200,000 clones, roughly 80% occurring once; the ten biggest clones make up about 3%. The sequenced material came from PBMCs. The origin of the receptors is a young man in good health and CMV-seronegative.

In this sample, this clone turned up a few times. J is TRBJ2-1 and V is TRBV7-9, with no clear D. In germline, CDR1 is SEHNR, CDR2 FQNEAQ (reference sequence). The CDR3 has 15 amino acids. The V gene lost 5 bases and the J gene lost 0 bases, with 11 bases spanning the gap. The CDR3 nucleotides are TGTGCCAGCAGCCCTCGTCTCGGCTCCTACAATGAGCAGTTCTTC. Its protein product is CASSPRLGSYNEQFF.

The chain combines TRBV28 with TRBJ2-7; a possible D gene is TRBD2 (6 bases). The germline V and J ends were trimmed by 2 bases and 3 bases, with 11 bases remaining between them. The CDR3 has 14 residues. Germline lookup yields CDR1 MDHEN and CDR2 SYDVKM. CDR3 nucleotide sequence: TGTGCCAGCAGTTTAGGGGACTCGATCTACGAGCAGTACTTC. It codes for CASSLGDSIYEQYF.

The rearrangement uses TRBV5-1 and TRBJ1-1, with TRBD1 matching 7 bases. Germline CDR1 and CDR2: SGHRS and YFSETQ. Trimming took 0 bases from V and 5 from J; bases not matched to a gene: 1. The CDR3 consists of 13 residues. CDR3 bases: TGCGCCAGCAGCTTGGAGGGGGCTACTGAAGCTTTCTTT. It specifies CASSLEGATEAFF.

CDR3 nucleotide sequence: TGTGCCAGCAGTTTATATACAGGGGATGGCTACACCTTC. Protein sequence: CASSLYTGDGYTF. This sequence joins TRBV27 and TRBJ1-2, with TRBD1 matching over 7 bases. Germline V gene data show CDR1 as MNHEY and CDR2 as SMNVEV (reference sequence). The V segment lost 1 base and the J segment 6 bases; nucleotides outside the gene matches: 2. The CDR3 has 13 residues.

This chain uses TRBV28 with TRBJ2-7; no definite D call. V gave up 7 bases and J gave up 0 bases, with 10 bases separating them. The CDR3 spans 13 residues. Germline CDR1 reads MDHEN; CDR2 reads SYDVKM. The CDR3 coding sequence is TGTGCCAGCACAAAGGCTAGCTCCTACGAGCAGTACTTC. Protein product: CASTKASSYEQYF.

The chain uses TRBV4-3 and TRBJ1-1; 9 bases map to TRBD1. Germline loops: CDR1 LGHNA, CDR2 YSLEER. Unmatched junction bases numbered 5, after V lost 4 bases and J lost 8 bases. The CDR3 has 13 amino acids. In DNA, the CDR3 is TGCGCCAGCAGCCCGGACAGGGGACGGGAAGCTTTCTTT. Encoded protein: CASSPDRGREAFF.

The rearrangement links TRBV15 to TRBJ2-3, with D hard to call. This CDR3 contains 16 residues. Trimming cost V 3 bases and J 0 bases, with 13 bases left between them. Germline V lookup: CDR1 LNHNV, CDR2 YYDKDF (reference sequence). CDR3 nucleotides: TGTGCCACCAGCAGCCCCACTATCCTTAGCACAGATACGCAGTATTTT. Translating gives CATSSPTILSTDTQYF.